This paragraph reports one TCR beta chain. This entry belongs to a study of blood T cell repertoires in COVID-19. The overall study: From the United States, Italy and Spain came samples of acute and convalescent COVID-19. From T cells, B-cell-depleted T cells, or PBMCs came the material, which was cDNA or gDNA.

Germline assignment: CDR1 SGHNT and CDR2 YYREEE (reference sequence). V lost 0 bases and J 1 base, leaving 11 bases between the germline ends. This CDR3 is 15 amino acids long. Study processing details: Nucleated cell number was recorded as an estimate derived from reference gene primer amplification. The method was immunoSEQ multiplex PCR; TCRdb's version includes in-frame clones alone and lacks a portion of them. Clone size and V and J calls were adopted from that table, with D and trimming inferred from the DNA. The sample consists of 210,000 or so clones, around 80% of them appearing once. This TCR was sampled from a woman older than 75 with active or convalescent COVID-19. V is TRBV5-4 and J is TRBJ2-7; D is uncertain. Sequenced: peripheral blood. The CDR3 nucleotides read TGTGCCAGCAGCTTGGGTCCAGTTTTTTCCTACGAGCAGTACTTC. It is translated as CASSLGPVFSYEQYF.